This T cell receptor (beta chain) was recovered during a study of tumor-infiltrating lymphocytes in primary liver carcinoma. Study in general: Primary liver carcinoma, confirmed by histopathology, was surgically resected. Among the tumors, stages were T1-T3 N0M0 and sizes roughly 4 to 10 cm. Study results and limitations: With p = 0.039, the top-250-clone fraction in tumors significantly exceeded that in blood.

This CDR3 comprises 12 residues. The V and J ends lost 6 bases and 2 bases respectively, with 6 bases between them. Unsorted whole blood served as the source of blood RNA, and germline DNA was extracted as well. TCR beta cDNA was prepared out of roughly 0.45 ug total RNA by means of a constant-region primer. What produced the TCR beta libraries was three nested multiplex PCR rounds using slightly modified ARM-PCR. With TRBV1-TRBV30 forward primers and a C-beta reverse primer, the first two PCR rounds were run for nine to eleven cycles each. TCRdb re-called the multiplex PCR reads with MiXCR, one entry per CDR3 protein. The profile shows about 300,000 distinct CDR3 sequences, 65% of them singletons. As concerns this clonotype: The antigen remains undetermined.

This sequence originates from a man aged 40-50 years with primary liver carcinoma and hepatitis B virus infection. The source material was peripheral blood. This chain connects TRBV12-3 or TRBV12-4 to TRBJ2-3; D ambiguous. The CDR3 nucleotides read TGTGCCAGCAGGCGCACCACAGATACGCAGTATTTT. It encodes CASRRTTDTQYF.